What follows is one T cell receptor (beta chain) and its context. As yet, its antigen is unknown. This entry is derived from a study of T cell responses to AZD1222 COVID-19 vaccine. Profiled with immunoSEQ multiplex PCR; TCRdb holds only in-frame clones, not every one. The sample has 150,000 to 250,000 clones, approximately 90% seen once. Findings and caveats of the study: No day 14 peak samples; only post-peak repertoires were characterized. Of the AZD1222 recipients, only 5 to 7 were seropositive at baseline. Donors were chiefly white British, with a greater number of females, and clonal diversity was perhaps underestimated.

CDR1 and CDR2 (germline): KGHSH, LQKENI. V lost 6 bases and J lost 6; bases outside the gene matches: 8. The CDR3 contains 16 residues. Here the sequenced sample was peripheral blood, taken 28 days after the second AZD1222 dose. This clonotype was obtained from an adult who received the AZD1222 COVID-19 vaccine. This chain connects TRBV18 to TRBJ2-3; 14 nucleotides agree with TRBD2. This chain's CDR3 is CASSRGLAGAGDTQYF. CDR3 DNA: TGTGCCAGCTCCCGGGGACTAGCGGGAGCAGGGGATACGCAGTATTTT.